The sequence of this T cell receptor (beta chain) was determined in a study of molecular identifiers for immune sequencing clone quantification. Broader study findings: Sharing of a barcode by identical TCR molecules could cause highly expanded clone sizes to be underestimated.

With RNA at 10%, 30% or 50%, naive CD8 libraries came from approximately 22,000 to 940,000 sorted cells. Sorting defined naive CD8 T cells as CD8+CD4-CCR7+CD45RA+. Regarding this clonotype: Its specificity is not known.

TCRdb called the PCR reads again in MiXCR, with one record for every CDR3 protein. The top ten hold approximately 0.75% of the sample, which has hundreds of thousands of distinct CDR3 sequences, over 25% seen once. The TCR comes from a human donor in good health. Some libraries in this study had Jurkat cell RNA spiked in. Sequencing used naive CD8+ T cells from blood, with Jurkat cell RNA spiked in. Subset in this sample: FACS-sorted CD8+CD4-CCR7+CD45RA+ naive T cells.

This CDR3 reads CASSLGPPGASYEQYF. The DNA for the CDR3 is TGTGCCAGCAGCTTGGGTCCTCCCGGGGCCTCCTACGAGCAGTACTTC. The chain joins TRBV5-8 to TRBJ2-7; the D call may be TRBD1 or TRBD2 (5 bases each). Germline V gene data show CDR1 as SGHTS and CDR2 as YDEGEE. The CDR3 contains 16 residues. Trimming pared 0 bases from V and 0 bases from J, leaving 13 bases between.